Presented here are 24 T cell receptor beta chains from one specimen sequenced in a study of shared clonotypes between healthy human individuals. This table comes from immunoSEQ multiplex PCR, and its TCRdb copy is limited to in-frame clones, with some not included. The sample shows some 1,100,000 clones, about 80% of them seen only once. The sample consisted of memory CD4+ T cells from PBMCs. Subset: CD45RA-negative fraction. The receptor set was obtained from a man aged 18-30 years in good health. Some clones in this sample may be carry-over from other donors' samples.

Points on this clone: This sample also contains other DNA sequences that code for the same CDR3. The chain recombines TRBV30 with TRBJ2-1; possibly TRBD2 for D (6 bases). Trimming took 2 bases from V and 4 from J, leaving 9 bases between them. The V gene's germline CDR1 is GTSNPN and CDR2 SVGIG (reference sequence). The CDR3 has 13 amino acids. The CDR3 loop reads CAWSTGLYNEQFF. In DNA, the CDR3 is TGTGCCTGGAGTACGGGACTTTACAATGAGCAGTTCTTC.

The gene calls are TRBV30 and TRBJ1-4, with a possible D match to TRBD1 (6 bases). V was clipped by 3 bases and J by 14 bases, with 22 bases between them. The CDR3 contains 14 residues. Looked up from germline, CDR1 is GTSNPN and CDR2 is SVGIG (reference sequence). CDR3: CAWSSGAGAVGLFF. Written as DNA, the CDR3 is TGTGCCTGGAGCTCAGGAGCAGGGGCGGTGGGGCTGTTTTTT.

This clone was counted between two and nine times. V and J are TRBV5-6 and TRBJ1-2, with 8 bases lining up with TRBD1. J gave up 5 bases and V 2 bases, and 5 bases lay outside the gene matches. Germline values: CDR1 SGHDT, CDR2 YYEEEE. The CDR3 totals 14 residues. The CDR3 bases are TGTGCCAGCAGCTTACCGGGACAGGAGTATGGCTACACCTTC. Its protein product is CASSLPGQEYGYTF.

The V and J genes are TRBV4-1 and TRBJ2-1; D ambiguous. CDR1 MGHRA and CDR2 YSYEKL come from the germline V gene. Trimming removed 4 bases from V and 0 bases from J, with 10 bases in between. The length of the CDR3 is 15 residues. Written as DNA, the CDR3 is TGCGCCAGCAGCCCAGGTAGAAGCTCCTACAATGAGCAGTTCTTC. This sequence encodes CASSPGRSSYNEQFF.

Here the CDR3 DNA reads TGTGCCAGCAGCGTACAAACACACAATGAGCAGTTCTTC. This gives the protein CASSVQTHNEQFF. This rearrangement joins TRBV9 to TRBJ2-1; D gene uncertain. V gave up 1 base and J gave up 5 bases, with 7 bases separating them. CDR1 is SGDLS and CDR2 is YYNGEE in the germline V gene. This CDR3 is built from 13 residues.

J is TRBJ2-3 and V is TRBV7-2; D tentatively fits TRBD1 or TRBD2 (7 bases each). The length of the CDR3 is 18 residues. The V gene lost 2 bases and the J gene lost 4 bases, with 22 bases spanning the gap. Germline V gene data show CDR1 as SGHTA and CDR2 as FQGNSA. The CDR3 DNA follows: TGTGCCAGCAGCTTATTTGGGAGGGGGCTCCAGGGTGCAGATACGCAGTATTTT. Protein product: CASSLFGRGLQGADTQYF.

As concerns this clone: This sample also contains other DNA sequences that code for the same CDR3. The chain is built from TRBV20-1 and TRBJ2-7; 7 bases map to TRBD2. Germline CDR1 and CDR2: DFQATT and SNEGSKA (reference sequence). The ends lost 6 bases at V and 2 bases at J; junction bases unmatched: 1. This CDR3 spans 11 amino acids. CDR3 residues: CSAREAYEQYF. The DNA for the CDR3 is TGCAGTGCACGGGAGGCCTACGAGCAGTACTTC.

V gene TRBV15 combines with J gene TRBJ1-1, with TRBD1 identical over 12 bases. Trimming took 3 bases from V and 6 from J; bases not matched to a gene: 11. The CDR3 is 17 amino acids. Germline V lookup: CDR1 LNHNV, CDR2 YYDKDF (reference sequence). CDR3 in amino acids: CATSRWDRGPLTSEAFF. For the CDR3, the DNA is TGTGCCACCAGCAGGTGGGACAGGGGGCCATTGACGTCTGAAGCTTTCTTT. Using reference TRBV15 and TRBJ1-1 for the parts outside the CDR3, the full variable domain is DAMVIQNPRYQVTQFGKPVTLSCSQTLNHNVMYWYQQKSSQAPKLLFHYYDKDFNNEADTPDNFQSRRPNTSFCFLDIRSPGLGDTAMYLCATSRWDRGPLTSEAFFGQGTRLTVV.

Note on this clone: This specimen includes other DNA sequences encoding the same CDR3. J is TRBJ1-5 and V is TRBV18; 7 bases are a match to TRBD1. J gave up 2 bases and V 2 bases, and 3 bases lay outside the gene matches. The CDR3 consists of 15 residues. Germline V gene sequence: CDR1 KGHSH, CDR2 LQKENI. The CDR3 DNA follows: TGTGCCAGCTCACCAGCCACAGGGGGCAATCAGCCCCAGCATTTT. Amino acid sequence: CASSPATGGNQPQHF.

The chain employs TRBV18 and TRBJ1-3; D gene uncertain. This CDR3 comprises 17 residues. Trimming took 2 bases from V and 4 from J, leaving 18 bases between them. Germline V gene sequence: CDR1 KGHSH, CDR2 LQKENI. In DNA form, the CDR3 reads TGTGCCAGCTCACCAATTGTCAGTCCAACGGGGGGAAACACCATATATTTT. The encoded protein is CASSPIVSPTGGNTIYF.

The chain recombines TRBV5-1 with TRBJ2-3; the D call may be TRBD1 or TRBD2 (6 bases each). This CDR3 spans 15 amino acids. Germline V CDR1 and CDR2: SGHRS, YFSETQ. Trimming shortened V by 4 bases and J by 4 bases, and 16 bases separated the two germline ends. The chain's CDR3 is CASSLGGRSADTQYF. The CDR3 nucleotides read TGCGCCAGCAGCCTGGGGGGCCGTAGTGCAGATACGCAGTATTTT.

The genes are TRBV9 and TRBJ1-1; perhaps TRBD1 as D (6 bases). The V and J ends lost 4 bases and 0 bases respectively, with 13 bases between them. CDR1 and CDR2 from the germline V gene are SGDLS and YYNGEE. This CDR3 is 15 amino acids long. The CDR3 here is CASSPRGAMNTEAFF. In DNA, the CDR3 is TGTGCCAGCAGCCCACGGGGGGCCATGAACACTGAAGCTTTCTTT.

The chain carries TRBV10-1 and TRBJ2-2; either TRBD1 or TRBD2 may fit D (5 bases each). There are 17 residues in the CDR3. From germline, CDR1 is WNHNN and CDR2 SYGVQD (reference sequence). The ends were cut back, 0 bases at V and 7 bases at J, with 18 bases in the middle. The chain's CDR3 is CASSESLGAPGHGELFF. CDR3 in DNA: TGCGCCAGCAGTGAGTCGCTCGGGGCGCCTGGTCACGGGGAGCTGTTTTTT.

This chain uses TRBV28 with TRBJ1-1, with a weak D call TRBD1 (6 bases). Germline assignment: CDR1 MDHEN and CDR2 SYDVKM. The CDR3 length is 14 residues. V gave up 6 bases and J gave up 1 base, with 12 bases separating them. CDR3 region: CASSDRRGNTEAFF. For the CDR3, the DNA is TGTGCCAGCAGCGACAGGCGTGGGAACACTGAAGCTTTCTTT.

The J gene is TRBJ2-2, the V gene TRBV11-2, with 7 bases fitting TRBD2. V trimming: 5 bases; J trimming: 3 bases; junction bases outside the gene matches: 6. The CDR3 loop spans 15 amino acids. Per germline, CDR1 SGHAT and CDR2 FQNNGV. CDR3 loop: CASSVLAEYTGELFF. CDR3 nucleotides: TGTGCCAGCAGCGTGCTAGCGGAGTACACCGGGGAGCTGTTTTTT. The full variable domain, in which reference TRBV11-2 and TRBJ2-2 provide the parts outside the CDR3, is EAGVAQSPRYKIIEKRQSVAFWCNPISGHATLYWYQQILGQGPKLLIQFQNNGVVDDSQLPKDRFSAERLKGVDSTLKIQPAKLEDSAVYLCASSVLAEYTGELFFGEGSRLTVL.

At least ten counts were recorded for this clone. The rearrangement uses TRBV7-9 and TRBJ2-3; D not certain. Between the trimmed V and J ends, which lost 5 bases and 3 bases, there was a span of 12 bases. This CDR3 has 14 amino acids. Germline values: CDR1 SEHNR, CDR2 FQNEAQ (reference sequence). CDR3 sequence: CASSVSASTDTQYF. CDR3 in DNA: TGTGCCAGCAGCGTTTCGGCGTCGACAGATACGCAGTATTTT.

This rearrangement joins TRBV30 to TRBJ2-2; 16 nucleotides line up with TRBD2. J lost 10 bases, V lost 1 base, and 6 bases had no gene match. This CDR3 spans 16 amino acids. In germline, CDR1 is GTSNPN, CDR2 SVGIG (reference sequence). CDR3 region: CAWSAPGLAGGEELFF. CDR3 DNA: TGTGCCTGGAGTGCGCCGGGACTAGCGGGAGGGGAGGAGCTGTTTTTT.

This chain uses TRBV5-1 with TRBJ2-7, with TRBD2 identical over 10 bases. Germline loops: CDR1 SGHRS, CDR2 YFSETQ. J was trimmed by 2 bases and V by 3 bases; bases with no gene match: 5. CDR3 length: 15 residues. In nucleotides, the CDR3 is TGCGCCAGCAGCTGGGGGACTAGCGAGGCCTACGAGCAGTACTTC. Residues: CASSWGTSEAYEQYF.

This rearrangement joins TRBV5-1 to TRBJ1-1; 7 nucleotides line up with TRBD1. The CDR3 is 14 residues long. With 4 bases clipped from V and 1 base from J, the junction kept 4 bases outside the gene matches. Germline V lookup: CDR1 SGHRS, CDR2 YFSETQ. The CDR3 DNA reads TGCGCCAGCAGCCCGGGACAGTCGAACACTGAAGCTTTCTTT. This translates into CASSPGQSNTEAFF.

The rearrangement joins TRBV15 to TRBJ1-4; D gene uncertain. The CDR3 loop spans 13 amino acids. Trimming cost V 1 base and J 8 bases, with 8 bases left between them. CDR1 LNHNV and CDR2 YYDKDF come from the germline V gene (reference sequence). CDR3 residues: CATSRGTEEKLFF. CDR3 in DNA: TGTGCCACCAGCAGAGGGACGGAAGAAAAACTGTTTTTT.

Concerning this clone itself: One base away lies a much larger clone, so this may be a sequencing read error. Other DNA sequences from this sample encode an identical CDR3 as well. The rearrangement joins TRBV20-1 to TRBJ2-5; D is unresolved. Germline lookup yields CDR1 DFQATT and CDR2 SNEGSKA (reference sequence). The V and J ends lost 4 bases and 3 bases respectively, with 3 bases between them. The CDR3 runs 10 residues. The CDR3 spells CSATEETQYF. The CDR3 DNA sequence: TGCAGTGCTACCGAAGAGACCCAGTACTTC.

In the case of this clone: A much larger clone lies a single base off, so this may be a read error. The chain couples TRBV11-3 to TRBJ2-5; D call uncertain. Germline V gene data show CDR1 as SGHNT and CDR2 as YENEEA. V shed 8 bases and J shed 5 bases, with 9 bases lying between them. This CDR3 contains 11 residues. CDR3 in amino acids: CASLQRETQYF. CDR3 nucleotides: TGTGCCAGCCTTCAAAGGGAGACCCAGTACTTC.

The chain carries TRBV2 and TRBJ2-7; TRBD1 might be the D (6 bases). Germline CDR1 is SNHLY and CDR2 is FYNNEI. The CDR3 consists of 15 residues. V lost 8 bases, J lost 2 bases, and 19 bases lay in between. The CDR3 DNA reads TGTGCCAGCGCAAACAGGGTACCACGCCCCTACGAGCAGTACTTC. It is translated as CASANRVPRPYEQYF.

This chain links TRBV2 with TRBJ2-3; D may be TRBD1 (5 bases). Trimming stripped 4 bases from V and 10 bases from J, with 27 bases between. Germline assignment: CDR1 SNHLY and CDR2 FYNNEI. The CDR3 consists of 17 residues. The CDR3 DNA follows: TGTGCCAGCAGTGTTGACAGCCCGCTTGGTGGATGGAAAGCGCAGTATTTT. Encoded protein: CASSVDSPLGGWKAQYF.